This TCR beta chain was identified during a study of cytomegalovirus exposure and HLA in healthy donors. Donors likely had unrecorded immune exposures despite being nominally healthy when sampled. In this sample, this clone turned up a few times. Its cognate antigen is unknown. Researchers ran the PCR with 60 Vbeta and 13 Jbeta primers. The assay was immunoSEQ multiplex PCR, and TCRdb's table has in-frame clones only and misses some. The sample lists some 120,000 clones, under 85% seen once, with around 13% in the top ten. Study-wide results and limits: Upon later analysis, HLA-associated TCR beta chains proved more clonally expanded than other, equally common chains. In a later analysis, a missense DCLRE1C variant was linked to TCR beta V- and J-gene trimming. Presence/absence analyses assumed roughly uniform sequencing depth across donors, which may not hold.

There are 15 residues in the CDR3. V trimming: 4 bases; J trimming: 4 bases; junction bases outside the gene matches: 6. CDR1 and CDR2 (germline): SGHTA, FQGTGA. Specimen: PBMCs. The J gene is TRBJ2-5, the V gene TRBV7-3, with 10 bases that match TRBD1. The sequence was collected from a middle-aged woman in good health and CMV-seropositive. The CDR3 loop is CASSSTGTGVETQYF. DNA for the CDR3: TGTGCCAGCAGCTCTACCGGGACAGGGGTAGAGACCCAGTACTTC.